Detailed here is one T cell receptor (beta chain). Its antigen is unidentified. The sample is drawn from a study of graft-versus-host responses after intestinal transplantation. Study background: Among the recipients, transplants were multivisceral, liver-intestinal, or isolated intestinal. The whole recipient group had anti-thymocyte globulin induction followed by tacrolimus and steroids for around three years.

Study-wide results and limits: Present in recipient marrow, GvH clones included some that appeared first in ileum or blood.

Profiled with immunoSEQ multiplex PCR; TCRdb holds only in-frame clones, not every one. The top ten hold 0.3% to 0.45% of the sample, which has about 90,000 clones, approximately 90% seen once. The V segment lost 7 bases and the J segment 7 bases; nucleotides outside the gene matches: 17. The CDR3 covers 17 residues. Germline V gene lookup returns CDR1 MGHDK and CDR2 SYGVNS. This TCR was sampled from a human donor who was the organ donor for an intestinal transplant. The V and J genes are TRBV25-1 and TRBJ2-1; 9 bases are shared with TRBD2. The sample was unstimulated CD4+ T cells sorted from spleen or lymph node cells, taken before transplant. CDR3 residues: CASNGPRGGVRANEQFF. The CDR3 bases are TGTGCCAGCAACGGCCCACGCGGGGGGGTTAGGGCGAATGAGCAGTTCTTC.